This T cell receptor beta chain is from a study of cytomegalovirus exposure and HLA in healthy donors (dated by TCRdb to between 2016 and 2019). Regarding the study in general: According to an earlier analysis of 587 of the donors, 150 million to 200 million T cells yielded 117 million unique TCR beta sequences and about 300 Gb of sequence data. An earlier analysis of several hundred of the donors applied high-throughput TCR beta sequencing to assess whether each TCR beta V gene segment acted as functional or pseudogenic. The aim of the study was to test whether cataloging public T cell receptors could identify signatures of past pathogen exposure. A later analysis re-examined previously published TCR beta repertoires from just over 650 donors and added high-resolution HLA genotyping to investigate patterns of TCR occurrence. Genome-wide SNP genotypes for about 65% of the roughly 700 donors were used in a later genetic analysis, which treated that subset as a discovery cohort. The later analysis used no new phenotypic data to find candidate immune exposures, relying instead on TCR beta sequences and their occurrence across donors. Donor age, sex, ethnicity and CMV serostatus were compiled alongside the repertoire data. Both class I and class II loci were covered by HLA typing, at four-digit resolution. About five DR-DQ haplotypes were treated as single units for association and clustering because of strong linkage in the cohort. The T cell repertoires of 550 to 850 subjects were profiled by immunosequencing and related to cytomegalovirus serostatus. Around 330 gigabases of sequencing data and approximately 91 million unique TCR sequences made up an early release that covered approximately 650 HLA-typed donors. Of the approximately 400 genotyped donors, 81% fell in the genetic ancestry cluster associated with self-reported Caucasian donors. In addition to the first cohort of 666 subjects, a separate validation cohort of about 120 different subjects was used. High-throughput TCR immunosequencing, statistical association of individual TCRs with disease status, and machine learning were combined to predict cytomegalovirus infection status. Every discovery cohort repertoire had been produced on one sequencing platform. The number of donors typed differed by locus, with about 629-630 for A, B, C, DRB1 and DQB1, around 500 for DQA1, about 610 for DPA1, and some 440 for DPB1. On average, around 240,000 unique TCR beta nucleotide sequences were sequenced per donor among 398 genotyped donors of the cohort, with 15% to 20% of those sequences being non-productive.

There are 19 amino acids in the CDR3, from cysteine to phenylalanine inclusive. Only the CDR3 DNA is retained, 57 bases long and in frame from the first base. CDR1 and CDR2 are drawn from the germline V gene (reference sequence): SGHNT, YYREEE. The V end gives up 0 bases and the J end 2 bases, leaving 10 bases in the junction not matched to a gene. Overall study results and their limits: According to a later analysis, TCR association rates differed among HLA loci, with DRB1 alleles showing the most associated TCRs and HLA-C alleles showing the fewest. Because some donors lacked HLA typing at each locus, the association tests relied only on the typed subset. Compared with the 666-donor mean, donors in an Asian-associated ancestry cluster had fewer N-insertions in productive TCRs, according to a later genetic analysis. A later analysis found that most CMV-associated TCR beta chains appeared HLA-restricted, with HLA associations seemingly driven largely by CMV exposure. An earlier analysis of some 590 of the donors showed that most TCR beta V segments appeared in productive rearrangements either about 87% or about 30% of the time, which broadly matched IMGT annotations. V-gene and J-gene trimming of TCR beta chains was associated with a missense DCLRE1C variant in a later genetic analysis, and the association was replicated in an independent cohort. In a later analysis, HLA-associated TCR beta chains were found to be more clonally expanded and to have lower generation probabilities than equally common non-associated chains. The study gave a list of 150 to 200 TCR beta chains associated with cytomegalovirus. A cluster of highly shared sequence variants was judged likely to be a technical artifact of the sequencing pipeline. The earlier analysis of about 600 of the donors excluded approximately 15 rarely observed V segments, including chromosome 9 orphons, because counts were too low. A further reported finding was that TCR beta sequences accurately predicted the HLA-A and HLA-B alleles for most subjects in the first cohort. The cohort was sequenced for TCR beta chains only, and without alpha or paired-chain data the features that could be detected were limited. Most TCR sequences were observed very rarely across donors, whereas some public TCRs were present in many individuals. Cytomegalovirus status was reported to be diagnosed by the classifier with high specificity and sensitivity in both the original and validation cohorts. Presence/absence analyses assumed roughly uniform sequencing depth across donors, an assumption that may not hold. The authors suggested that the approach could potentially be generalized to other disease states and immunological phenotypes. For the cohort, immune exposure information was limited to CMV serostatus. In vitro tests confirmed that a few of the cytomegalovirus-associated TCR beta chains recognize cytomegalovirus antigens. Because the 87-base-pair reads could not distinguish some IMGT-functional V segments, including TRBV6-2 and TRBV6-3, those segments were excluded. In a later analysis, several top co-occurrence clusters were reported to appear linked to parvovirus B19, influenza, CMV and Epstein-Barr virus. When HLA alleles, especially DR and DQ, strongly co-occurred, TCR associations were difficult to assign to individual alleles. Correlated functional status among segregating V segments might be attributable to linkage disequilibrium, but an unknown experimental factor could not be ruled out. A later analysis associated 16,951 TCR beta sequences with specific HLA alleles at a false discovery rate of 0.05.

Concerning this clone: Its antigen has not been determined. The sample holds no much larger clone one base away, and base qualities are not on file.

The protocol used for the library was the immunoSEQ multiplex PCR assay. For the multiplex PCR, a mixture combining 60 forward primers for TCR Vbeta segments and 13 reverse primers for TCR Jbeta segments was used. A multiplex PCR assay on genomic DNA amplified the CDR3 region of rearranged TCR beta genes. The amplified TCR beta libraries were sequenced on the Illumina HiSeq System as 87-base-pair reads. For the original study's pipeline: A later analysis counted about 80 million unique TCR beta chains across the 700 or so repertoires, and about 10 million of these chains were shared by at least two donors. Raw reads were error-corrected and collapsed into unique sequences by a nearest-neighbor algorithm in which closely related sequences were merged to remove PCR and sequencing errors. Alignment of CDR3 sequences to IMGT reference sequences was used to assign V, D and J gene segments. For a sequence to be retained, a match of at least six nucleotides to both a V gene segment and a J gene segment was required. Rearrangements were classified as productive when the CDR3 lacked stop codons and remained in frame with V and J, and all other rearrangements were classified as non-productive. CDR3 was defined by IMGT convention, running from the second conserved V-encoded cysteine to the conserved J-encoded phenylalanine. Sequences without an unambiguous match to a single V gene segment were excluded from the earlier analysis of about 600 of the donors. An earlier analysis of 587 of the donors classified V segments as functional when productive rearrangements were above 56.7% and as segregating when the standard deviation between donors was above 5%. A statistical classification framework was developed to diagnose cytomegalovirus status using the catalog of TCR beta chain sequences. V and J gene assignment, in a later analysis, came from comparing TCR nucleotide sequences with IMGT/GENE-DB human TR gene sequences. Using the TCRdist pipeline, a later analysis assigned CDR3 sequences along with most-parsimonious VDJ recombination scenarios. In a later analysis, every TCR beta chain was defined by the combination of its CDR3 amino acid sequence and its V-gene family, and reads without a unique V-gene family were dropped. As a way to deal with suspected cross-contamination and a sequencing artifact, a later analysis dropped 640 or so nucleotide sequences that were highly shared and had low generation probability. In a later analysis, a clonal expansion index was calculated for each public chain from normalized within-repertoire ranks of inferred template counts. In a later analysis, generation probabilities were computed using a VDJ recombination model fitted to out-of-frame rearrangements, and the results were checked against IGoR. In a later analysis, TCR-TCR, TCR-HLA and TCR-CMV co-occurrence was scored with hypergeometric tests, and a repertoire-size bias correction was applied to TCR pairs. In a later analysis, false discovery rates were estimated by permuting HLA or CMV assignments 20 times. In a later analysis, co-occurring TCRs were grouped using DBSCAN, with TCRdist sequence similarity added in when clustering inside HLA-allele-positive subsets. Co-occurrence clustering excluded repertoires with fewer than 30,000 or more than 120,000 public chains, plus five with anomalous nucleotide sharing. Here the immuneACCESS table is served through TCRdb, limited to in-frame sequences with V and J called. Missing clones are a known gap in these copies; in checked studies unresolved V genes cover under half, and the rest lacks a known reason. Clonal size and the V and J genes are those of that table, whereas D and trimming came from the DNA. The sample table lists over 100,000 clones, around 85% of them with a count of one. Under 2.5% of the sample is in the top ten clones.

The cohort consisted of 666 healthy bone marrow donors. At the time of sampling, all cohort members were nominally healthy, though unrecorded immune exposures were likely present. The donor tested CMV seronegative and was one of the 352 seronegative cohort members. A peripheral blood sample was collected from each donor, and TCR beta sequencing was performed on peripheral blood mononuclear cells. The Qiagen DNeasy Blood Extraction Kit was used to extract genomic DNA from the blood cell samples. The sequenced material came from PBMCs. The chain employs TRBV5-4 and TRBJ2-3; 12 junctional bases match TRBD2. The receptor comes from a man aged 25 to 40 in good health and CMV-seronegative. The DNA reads TGTGCCAGCAGCTTGGGGGCTAGCGGGGGGGCCGGTAACACAGATACGCAGTATTTT. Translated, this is CASSLGASGGAGNTDTQYF.